This T cell receptor beta chain was identified in a study of regulatory T cells in long-lasting Graves disease (dated by TCRdb to the early 2020s). Background for the entire study: Patients with newly diagnosed Graves' disease had been on antithyroid drugs for under 3 months. Patients with persistent Graves' disease were compared with patients with newly diagnosed Graves' disease using TCR sequencing and RNA sequencing of peripheral blood. The study took place in China and was registered as a clinical trial. A total of around 35 samples underwent TCR sequencing, from around 13 patients with persistent Graves' disease and around 20 patients with newly diagnosed Graves' disease.

The library was built by means of multiplex PCR. Sequencing used an Illumina HiSeq 4000. To build TCR beta libraries, CDR3 regions were amplified by Arm-PCR using iRepertoire HTBI primers. Before sequencing, the PCR products went through gel purification. Per the authors' processing: Gene usage analysis of CDR3 amino acid clonotypes used the approximately 56 TRBV and around 13 TRBJ segments found across samples. Filtered high-quality paired reads were merged into contigs using COPE and FqMerger. Contigs were aligned with BLAST to IMGT TRBV, TRBD and TRBJ reference genes, and CDR3 was defined per IMGT. Any clonotype with a frequency above 0.1% was counted as a highly expanded clone. Shannon entropy was used to measure repertoire diversity, and the Gini coefficient was used to measure V-J evenness. A clonotype was considered public if more than one individual shared it. TCRdb reprocessed the public reads (quality trimming at Q25 with fastp, clone calling with MiXCR) and kept in-frame beta chains. Merged by CDR3 protein, the rows form single entries marked with the most common genes and DNA. The V and J calls and clone size come from TCRdb's table, not from the authors' own analysis. Within this sample are some 230,000 distinct CDR3 sequences, with approximately 16% of them counted one time only. About 20% of the sample goes to the ten largest clones.

The time point tag for this specimen amounts to: newly diagnosed GD, antithyroid drugs for less than 3 months. For both TCR sequencing and RNA sequencing, RNA was extracted from PBMCs in TRIzol. The diagnosis of Graves' disease followed American Thyroid Association guidelines. Patients for the study were recruited at an endocrinology department in Xi'an, China. Each patient gave around 9.2 milliliters of peripheral blood, collected in an EDTA anticoagulant tube. Ficoll Paque Plus density gradient separation was used to isolate PBMCs, and no further T cell sorting was done. RNA quality was checked with an Agilent 2100 Bioanalyzer and agarose gel, and concentration with a NanoDrop 2000. The full study reports these points: Preferential use of TRBV28, TRBJ1-2 and TRBJ2-5 was observed in persistent disease, whereas TRBV20-1 and TRBJ2-1 were favored in newly diagnosed disease. The authors acknowledged the small sample size as a limitation that may reduce accuracy. A larger number of public clonotypes was shared among persistent patients (approximately 3,000) than among newly diagnosed patients (around 970). Persistent Graves' disease patients showed lower TCR Shannon entropy and fewer highly expanded clones than newly diagnosed patients, suggesting clonal expansion. Because the primary lesion, thyroid tissue, could not be accessed, the study looked at peripheral blood alone. Sequencing and analysis were restricted to the TCR beta chain.

The sample holds many counts of this clonotype. What antigen it recognizes has not been identified. No much larger clone is present one base from it, and per-base qualities are unavailable. Based on the germline V gene (reference sequence), the CDR1 and CDR2 sequences are DFQATT and SNEGSKA. From cysteine to phenylalanine, the CDR3 is 14 amino acids long. Just the 42-base CDR3 DNA is kept, in frame starting at base 1. Germline trimming amounts to 3 bases on V and 4 bases on J, with 6 as the count of junction bases outside the gene matches. Sample: peripheral blood mononuclear cells (PBMCs), taken at new diagnosis, from a patient treated with antithyroid drugs. This TCR was sampled from a female donor with Graves disease. The chain was built from TRBV20-1 and TRBJ2-3, with 8 bases aligning to TRBD2. The DNA sequence follows: TGCAGTGCTAGGAGCGGGAGTAGGGCAGATACGCAGTATTTT. This translates into CSARSGSRADTQYF.